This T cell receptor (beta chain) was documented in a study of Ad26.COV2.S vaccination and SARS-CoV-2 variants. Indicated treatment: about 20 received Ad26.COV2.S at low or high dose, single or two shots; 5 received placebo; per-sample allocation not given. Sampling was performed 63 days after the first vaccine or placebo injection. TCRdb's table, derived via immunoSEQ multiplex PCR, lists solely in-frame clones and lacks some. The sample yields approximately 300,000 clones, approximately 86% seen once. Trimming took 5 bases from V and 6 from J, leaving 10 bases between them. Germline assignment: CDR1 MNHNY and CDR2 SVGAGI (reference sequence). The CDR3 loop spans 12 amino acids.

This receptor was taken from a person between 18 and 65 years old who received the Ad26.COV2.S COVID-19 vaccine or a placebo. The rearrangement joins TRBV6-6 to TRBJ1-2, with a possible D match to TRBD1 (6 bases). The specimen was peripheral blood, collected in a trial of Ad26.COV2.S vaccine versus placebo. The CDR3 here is CASSKQGDGYTF. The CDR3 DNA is TGTGCCAGCAGTAAACAGGGTGATGGCTACACCTTC.